This record looks at one TCR beta chain sequence and its context. The germline V gene has CDR1 SGHTA and CDR2 FQGNSA. This CDR3 region has 16 residues. The V and J ends lost 5 bases and 7 bases respectively, with 20 bases between them. Measured with immunoSEQ multiplex PCR; TCRdb has only the in-frame clones, and not every one. Of under 45,000 clones listed, about 89% are singletons. The sample belongs to a study of T cell changes during pregnancy in multiple sclerosis. This sequence was found in a female donor with multiple sclerosis, enrolled in a pregnancy study. The source was CD4+ T cells from peripheral blood mononuclear cells, collected in the first trimester of pregnancy. The rearrangement uses TRBV7-2 and TRBJ1-4; a possible D gene is TRBD1 (5 bases). The chain's CDR3 is CASSPSSQGGIEKLFF. CDR3 nucleotides: TGTGCCAGCAGCCCCTCGTCTCAGGGTGGAATTGAAAAACTGTTTTTT.